Each of the 13 T cell receptor beta chains below was sequenced from the same sample in a study of long-term antiretroviral therapy in people with HIV. Runs used v3.0 of the immunoSEQ assay and were done at survey level. Sequencing used immunoSEQ multiplex PCR; TCRdb keeps in-frame clones, though not all of them. Of around 38,000 clones in the sample, approximately 94% were seen once. The material was unsorted PBMCs, obtained around 9.2 years after starting antiretroviral therapy. Source of these receptors: a young man with HIV.

The count of this clone is one. V gene TRBV5-1 combines with J gene TRBJ1-2; D perhaps matches TRBD1 (5 bases). Trimming removed 4 bases from V and 4 bases from J, with 14 bases in between. Germline CDR1 SGHRS, CDR2 YFSETQ. CDR3 length: 14 residues. CDR3 region: CASSPGRTTYGYTF. CDR3 DNA: TGCGCCAGCAGCCCGGGACGGACGACCTATGGCTACACCTTC.

This chain uses TRBV5-1 with TRBJ1-4, with D hard to call. CDR3 length: 15 amino acids. V was pared by 0 bases and J by 3 bases, with 9 bases between. Germline CDR1 is SGHRS and CDR2 is YFSETQ. CDR3 region: CASSLGSGANEKLFF. In nucleotides, the CDR3 is TGCGCCAGCAGCTTGGGGTCCGGGGCTAATGAAAAACTGTTTTTT.

This chain links TRBV6-5 with TRBJ1-1, with unresolved D. CDR3 length: 13 residues. The germline V and J ends were trimmed by 0 bases and 6 bases, with 8 bases remaining between them. Looked up from germline, CDR1 is MNHEY and CDR2 is SVGAGI. The chain's CDR3 is CASSYSGGSEAFF. Here the CDR3 DNA reads TGTGCCAGCAGTTACTCCGGTGGCTCTGAAGCTTTCTTT.

J is TRBJ1-2 and V is TRBV7-9; a possible D gene is TRBD1 (5 bases). The V end was cut by 4 bases, the J end by 2 bases, with 14 bases between. The CDR3 has 15 residues. Germline-derived CDR1 and CDR2 are SEHNR and FQNEAQ (reference sequence). The CDR3 region is CASSSASRDNYGYTF. Here the CDR3 DNA reads TGTGCCAGCAGCTCAGCTTCCCGGGACAACTATGGCTACACCTTC.

The chain is built from TRBV5-1 and TRBJ2-1; possible D gene TRBD2, 5 bases. Trimming left V 3 bases short and J 10 bases short, with 20 bases between. The germline CDR1 and CDR2 sequences are SGHRS and YFSETQ. The CDR3 sequence is 15 residues long. CDR3 amino acids: CASSYGDSTSGEQFF. Here the CDR3 DNA reads TGCGCCAGCAGCTACGGAGATAGTACCTCGGGGGAGCAGTTCTTC.

This clone was seen a single time. This rearrangement joins TRBV30 to TRBJ1-5; unclear D gene. CDR3 length: 14 amino acids. The V gene lost 0 bases and the J gene lost 5 bases, with 11 bases spanning the gap. The germline gives CDR1 GTSNPN, CDR2 SVGIG (reference sequence). The CDR3 loop reads CAWSVLGRDQPQHF. The CDR3 region has the DNA TGTGCCTGGAGTGTATTGGGAAGGGATCAGCCCCAGCATTTT.

The chain employs TRBV5-1 and TRBJ1-2; 7 bases align to TRBD1. Germline values: CDR1 SGHRS, CDR2 YFSETQ. V trimming: 4 bases; J trimming: 4 bases; junction bases outside the gene matches: 7. This CDR3 is built from 14 residues. The CDR3 sequence is CASSTGQPIYGYTF. The CDR3 DNA reads TGCGCCAGCAGCACGGGACAGCCGATCTATGGCTACACCTTC.

This rearrangement joins TRBV9 to TRBJ1-1; D unclear. The CDR3 has 13 amino acids. V lost 4 bases to trimming and J lost 1 base, with 8 bases between them. CDR1 and CDR2 (germline): SGDLS, YYNGEE. The CDR3 protein is CASSPWTNTEAFF. The DNA of the CDR3 is TGTGCCAGCAGCCCCTGGACGAACACTGAAGCTTTCTTT.

The CDR3 bases are TGTGCCAGCAGCTCTCAGACTAGCGGGGGCCAAGAGACCCAGTACTTC. Its translation is CASSSQTSGGQETQYF. This chain connects TRBV7-8 to TRBJ2-5, with TRBD2 identical over 12 bases. V dropped 4 bases and J dropped 1; count of bases not matched to a gene: 4. CDR1 and CDR2 (germline): SGHVS, FQNEAQ. This CDR3 has 16 residues. Variable domain in full (rest from reference TRBV7-8 and TRBJ2-5): GAGVSQSPRYKVAKRGQDVALRCDPISGHVSLFWYQQALGQGPEFLTYFQNEAQLDKSGLPSDRFFAERPEGSVSTLKIQRTQQEDSAVYLCASSSQTSGGQETQYFGPGTRLLVL.

This chain links TRBV4-1 with TRBJ1-4, with a tentative D call TRBD1 (5 bases). This CDR3 has 16 amino acids. The germline V and J ends were trimmed by 0 bases and 14 bases, with 22 bases remaining between them. From germline, CDR1 is MGHRA and CDR2 YSYEKL. CDR3 in amino acids: CASSQDFGTPSGGLFF. The CDR3 DNA reads as TGCGCCAGCAGCCAAGATTTTGGGACTCCTTCCGGTGGTCTGTTTTTT.

This rearrangement joins TRBV5-5 to TRBJ2-2, with TRBD2 as a possible D gene (5 bases). Trimming pared 1 base from V and 3 bases from J, leaving 16 bases between. The germline V gene has CDR1 SGHKS and CDR2 YYEKEE (reference sequence). The CDR3 loop spans 17 amino acids. The DNA for the CDR3 is TGTGCCAGCAGCTTGTACCTGCCTAGCCAGTACACCGGGGAGCTGTTTTTT. It encodes CASSLYLPSQYTGELFF.

The chain links TRBV6-6 to TRBJ2-7; the D gene could be TRBD1 or TRBD2 (5 bases each). Trimming removed 6 bases from V and 2 bases from J, with 8 bases in between. Germline CDR1 reads MNHNY; CDR2 reads SVGAGI (reference sequence). This CDR3 contains 12 residues. The CDR3 loop is CASRGETYEQYV. In DNA form, the CDR3 reads TGTGCCAGCAGGGGGGAGACCTACGAGCAGTACGTC.

The rearrangement uses TRBV15 and TRBJ2-1; TRBD2 matches 11 bases. V trimming: 2 bases; J trimming: 8 bases; junction bases outside the gene matches: 2. This CDR3 comprises 14 residues. Germline V gene lookup returns CDR1 LNHNV and CDR2 YYDKDF (reference sequence). CDR3 amino acids: CATSRLAGGDEQFF. The CDR3, as DNA: TGTGCCACCAGCAGACTAGCGGGGGGCGATGAGCAGTTCTTC.